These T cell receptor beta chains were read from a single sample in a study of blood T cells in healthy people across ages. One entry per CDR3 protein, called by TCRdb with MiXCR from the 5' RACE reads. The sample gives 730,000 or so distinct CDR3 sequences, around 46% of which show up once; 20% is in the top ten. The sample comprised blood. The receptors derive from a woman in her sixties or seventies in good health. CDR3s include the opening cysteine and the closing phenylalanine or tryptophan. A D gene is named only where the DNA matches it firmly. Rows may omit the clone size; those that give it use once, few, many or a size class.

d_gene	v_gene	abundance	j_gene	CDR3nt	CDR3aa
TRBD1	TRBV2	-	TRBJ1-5	TGTGCCAGCAGAGTACGGACAGGGGGCAATCAGCCCCAGCATTTT	CASRVRTGGNQPQHF
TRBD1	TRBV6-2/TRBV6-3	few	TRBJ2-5	TGTGCCAGCAGTTACTTTCTAGGGGGACAGGGGGCATTGGAGACCCAGTACTTC	CASSYFLGGQGALETQYF
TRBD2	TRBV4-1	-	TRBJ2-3	TGCGCCAGCAGCGTAGCATCCGGGACTAGCGGGAGCACAGATACGCAGTATTTT	CASSVASGTSGSTDTQYF
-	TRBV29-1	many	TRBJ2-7	TGCAGCGTTGAAAGTGACCGTCCCTACGAGCAGTACTTC	CSVESDRPYEQYF
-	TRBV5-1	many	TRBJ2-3	TGCGCCAGCAGCCAAGGGGGTAGAGATACGCAGTATTTT	CASSQGGRDTQYF
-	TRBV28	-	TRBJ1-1	TGTGCCAGCAGTCATTCACTAATGACAGGAACGGCTGAAGCTTTCTTT	CASSHSLMTGTAEAFF
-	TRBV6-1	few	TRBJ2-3	TGTGCCAGCAGAAAACCGACAGTTAGCACAGATACGCAGTATTTT	CASRKPTVSTDTQYF
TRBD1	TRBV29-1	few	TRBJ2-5	TGCAGCGTTGAGCGACAGGGGGAGACCCAGTACTTC	CSVERQGETQYF
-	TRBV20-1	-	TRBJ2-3	TGCAGTGCTAATGGCCCTAGCCTCAGCACAGATACGCAGTATTTT	CSANGPSLSTDTQYF
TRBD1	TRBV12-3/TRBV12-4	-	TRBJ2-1	TGTGCCAGCGTAAGACAGGGGAACAATGAGCAGTTCTTC	CASVRQGNNEQFF
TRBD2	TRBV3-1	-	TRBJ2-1	TGTGCCAGCAGCCCACTAGCGGGGGGGAGTAATGAGCAGTTCTTC	CASSPLAGGSNEQFF
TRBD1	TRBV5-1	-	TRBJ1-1	TGCGCCAGCAGCTCGGGACAGAGGGGCCCAAACACTGAAGCTTTCTTT	CASSSGQRGPNTEAFF
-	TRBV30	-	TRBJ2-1	TGTGCCTGGAGTGTGGACACCTACAATGAGCAGTTCTTC	CAWSVDTYNEQFF
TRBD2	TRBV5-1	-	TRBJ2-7	TGCGCCAGCAGCTTACGGACTAGCGGGAGTTCCTACGAGCAGTACTTC	CASSLRTSGSSYEQYF
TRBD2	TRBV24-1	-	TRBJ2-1	TGTGCCACCAGTGATACGGGGGGCAATGAGCAGTTCTTC	CATSDTGGNEQFF
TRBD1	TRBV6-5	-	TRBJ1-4	TGTGCCAGCAGTTTCAGGGGGAGTGGCGAAAAACTGTTTTTT	CASSFRGSGEKLFF
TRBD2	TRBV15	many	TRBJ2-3	TGTGCCACCAGCAGCTCAGCGGGGGAGGCAGATACGCAGTATTTT	CATSSSAGEADTQYF
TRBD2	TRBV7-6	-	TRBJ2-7	TGTGCCAGCAGCTTAGAACTTCCGGGACTAGCGGGGGGTCCCTACGAGCAGTACTTC	CASSLELPGLAGGPYEQYF
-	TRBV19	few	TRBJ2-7	TGTGCCAGTAGTCCAGGTCCCCCTCTCTACGAGCAGTACTTC	CASSPGPPLYEQYF
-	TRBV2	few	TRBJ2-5	TGTGCCAGCACCAAGGACAGCCAAGAGACCCAGTACTTC	CASTKDSQETQYF
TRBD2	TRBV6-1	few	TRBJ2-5	TGTGCCAGCAGTGTACGGGGACTAGCCGTCGGAGAGACCCAGTACTTC	CASSVRGLAVGETQYF
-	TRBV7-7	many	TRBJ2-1	TGTGCCAGCAGCCTACTAGAGGACAGCAATGAGCAGTTCTTC	CASSLLEDSNEQFF
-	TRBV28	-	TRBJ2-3	TGTGCCAGCAGTTTGGGGAGGTCACACACAGATACGCAGTATTTT	CASSLGRSHTDTQYF
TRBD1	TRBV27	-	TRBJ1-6	TGTGCCAGCAGGACAGGGGGGTCACCCCTCCACTTT	CASRTGGSPLHF
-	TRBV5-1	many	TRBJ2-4	TGCGCCAGCAGCTCGACAGGAGAGGACATTCAGTACTTC	CASSSTGEDIQYF
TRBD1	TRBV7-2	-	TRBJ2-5	TGTGCCAGCAGCCCCCACGGGACAGGGGTGGGGGAGCAGTACTTC	CASSPHGTGVGEQYF
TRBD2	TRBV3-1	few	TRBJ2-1	TGTGCCAGCAGCCCCAGCGGACTAGCGGGGTATGAGCAGTTCTTC	CASSPSGLAGYEQFF
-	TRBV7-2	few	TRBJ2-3	TGTGCCAGCAGCTTAGTAGGGGGGCGGTCAGATACGCAGTATTTT	CASSLVGGRSDTQYF
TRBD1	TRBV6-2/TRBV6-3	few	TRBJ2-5	TGTGCCAGCAGACGAGGGGGCGGCCAAGAGACCCAGTACTTC	CASRRGGGQETQYF
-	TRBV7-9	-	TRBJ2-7	TGTGCCAGCAGCTTAGCTTCTAGCGCCAGCTCCTACGAGCAGTACTTC	CASSLASSASSYEQYF
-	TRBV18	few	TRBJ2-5	TGTGCCAGCTCACGATCTGGGCAGGCGGGTGAGCAGTACTTC	CASSRSGQAGEQYF
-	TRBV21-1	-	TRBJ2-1	TGTGCCAGCAGCCCCCCCGAAGGAGCGGGAGCTGTCTATGAGCAGTTCTTC	CASSPPEGAGAVYEQFF
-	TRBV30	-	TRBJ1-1	TGTGCCTGGAGAACTGCCGGGGCGAACACTGAAGCTTTCTTT	CAWRTAGANTEAFF
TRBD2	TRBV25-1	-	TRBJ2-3	TGTGCCAGCACACGGGGCGGGGGACCGAGCACAGATACGCAGTATTTT	CASTRGGGPSTDTQYF
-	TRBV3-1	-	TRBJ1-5	TGTGCCAGCAGCCAACTGAGGGGTCAGCCCCAGCATTTT	CASSQLRGQPQHF
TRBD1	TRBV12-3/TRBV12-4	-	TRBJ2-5	TGTGCCAGCAGGACCGGGACAGGACCATTGGAGACCCAGTACTTC	CASRTGTGPLETQYF
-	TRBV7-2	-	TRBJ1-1	TGTGCCAGCAGCTCTAGGACGGGTGACAACACTGAAGCTTTCTTT	CASSSRTGDNTEAFF
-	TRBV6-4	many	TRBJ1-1	TGTGCCAGCAGTGCGGCACAGAACACTGAAGCTTTCTTT	CASSAAQNTEAFF
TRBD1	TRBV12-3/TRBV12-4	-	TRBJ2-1	TGTGCCAGCAGTTCCAGGGGGTTGGAGTACAATGAGCAGTTCTTC	CASSSRGLEYNEQFF
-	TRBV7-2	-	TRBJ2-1	TGTGCCAGCAGCTTCCTCAATTATGGTGAGCAGTTCTTC	CASSFLNYGEQFF
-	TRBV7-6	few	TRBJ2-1	TGTGCCAGCAGCTTAGATACTCCTAGCTCCTACAATGAGCAGTTCTTC	CASSLDTPSSYNEQFF
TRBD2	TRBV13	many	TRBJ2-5	TGTGCCAGCAGCCGCACTGGGGGGGATGAGCAGTACTTC	CASSRTGGDEQYF
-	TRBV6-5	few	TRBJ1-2	TGTGCCAGCAGTTACACGCGATCGTCTCTCTATGGCTACACCTTC	CASSYTRSSLYGYTF
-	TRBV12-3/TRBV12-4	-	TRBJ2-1	TGTGCCAGCAGTCAGACCCAGAGCTCCTACAATGAGCAGTTCTTC	CASSQTQSSYNEQFF
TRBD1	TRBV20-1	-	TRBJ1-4	TGCAGTGCTAGAGAACAGGGGTACCCACACGGAAAACTGTTTTTT	CSAREQGYPHGKLFF
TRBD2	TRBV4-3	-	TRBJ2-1	TGCGCCAGCAGCCCTCGCCCCGGGACTATAATCAATGAGCAGTTCTTC	CASSPRPGTIINEQFF
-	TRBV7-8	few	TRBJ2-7	TGTGCCAGCAGCTTATCTCTAGACGGGTCGTACGAGCAGTACTTC	CASSLSLDGSYEQYF
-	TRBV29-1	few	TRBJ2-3	TGCAGCGTTTGGCTAGGGGGCACAGATACGCAGTATTTT	CSVWLGGTDTQYF
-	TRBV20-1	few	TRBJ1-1	TGCAGTGCATCTGGGATGATAGAGACTGAAGCTTTCTTT	CSASGMIETEAFF